This passage covers 5 T cell receptor beta chains from one sample sequenced in a study of blood T cell repertoires in COVID-19. This table comes from immunoSEQ multiplex PCR, and its TCRdb copy is limited to in-frame clones, with some not included. The table records about 200,000 clones, around 83% of them present only once. Sequencing was done on a sample of PBMCs or T cells enriched from blood (not recorded which). The receptor set was obtained from a woman aged 40 to 49 in a cohort exposed to, infected with or recovered from COVID-19 (not recorded which).

The chain carries TRBV27 and TRBJ2-3; possible D gene TRBD2, 6 bases. The V gene's germline CDR1 is MNHEY and CDR2 SMNVEV (reference sequence). V was shortened by 7 bases and J by 0 bases, with 11 bases between the two germline ends. The CDR3 consists of 14 residues. The CDR3 protein is CASIADPSTDTQYF. Here the CDR3 DNA reads TGTGCCAGCATAGCGGACCCTAGCACAGATACGCAGTATTTT.

CDR3 in DNA: TGTGCCAGCAGTTTAAGGTTTCGGGCAGGGTTCGGCTACACCTTC. This codes for CASSLRFRAGFGYTF. The rearrangement uses TRBV27 and TRBJ1-2, with a possible D match to TRBD1 (5 bases). V gave up 2 bases and J gave up 8 bases, with 18 bases separating them. The CDR3 has 15 amino acids. Germline CDR1 MNHEY, CDR2 SMNVEV (reference sequence).

This clone showed up just once. This chain joins TRBV6-2 or TRBV6-3 and TRBJ2-5; the D gene is possibly TRBD2 (6 bases). The V gene's germline CDR1 is MNHEY and CDR2 SVGEGT. Trimming took off 0 bases at V and 5 bases at J, with 13 bases between the two ends. CDR3 length: 15 amino acids. Here the CDR3 reads CASSYSDPAGETQYF. In DNA, the CDR3 is TGTGCCAGCAGTTACTCGGACCCTGCGGGGGAGACCCAGTACTTC.

CDR3 residues: CASSEYLYEQYF. The DNA for the CDR3 is TGTGCCAGCAGTGAATATCTCTACGAGCAGTACTTC. The V call is TRBV6-1, the J call TRBJ2-7; D remains ambiguous. Germline assignment: CDR1 MNHNS and CDR2 SASEGT. The V and J ends lost 2 bases and 3 bases respectively, with 5 bases between them. CDR3 size: 12 residues.

This clone was detected a few times. This chain joins TRBV5-1 and TRBJ2-5; 13 bases align to TRBD2. Germline assignment: CDR1 SGHRS and CDR2 YFSETQ. The CDR3 covers 16 residues. V lost 2 bases and J lost 3; bases outside the gene matches: 4. The chain's CDR3 is CASSLLGLAGEETQYF. In nucleotides, the CDR3 is TGCGCCAGCAGCTTACTCGGACTAGCGGGAGAAGAGACCCAGTACTTC.